The next 24 T cell receptor beta chains were all read from a single sample in a study of human T cells and chemical hapten exposure. Indicated time point: patch test 3, about 24 weeks after DPC sensitization. Treatment denoted: therapeutic diphenylcyclopropenone sensitization with weekly scalp DPC. One entry per CDR3 protein results from TCRdb running MiXCR on the RACE reads. The sample yields 150,000 to 200,000 distinct CDR3 sequences, roughly 25% seen once. This specimen consisted of whole blood, obtained in connection with sensitization to the hapten diphenylcyclopropenone (DPC). These receptor sequences come from a woman younger than 30 with alopecia areata. Some clones in this sample may be carry-over from other donors' samples.

This chain links TRBV2 with TRBJ2-7; a possible D gene is TRBD2 (5 bases). CDR1 and CDR2 from the germline V gene are SNHLY and FYNNEI. This CDR3 is 12 amino acids long. V was clipped by 6 bases and J by 7 bases, with 13 bases between them. CDR3 sequence reads: CASSSSLREQYF. Written as DNA, the CDR3 is TGTGCCAGCAGCTCTAGCCTGCGGGAGCAGTACTTC.

This clonotype has just a few counts. The genes are TRBV4-1 and TRBJ2-3; D perhaps matches TRBD2 (6 bases). This CDR3 is built from 16 residues. Trimming left V 3 bases short and J 2 bases short, with 15 bases between. Germline CDR1 and CDR2: MGHRA and YSYEKL. Here the CDR3 DNA reads TGCGCCAGCAGCCAGTTGAGCGGGCGCCTCACAGATACGCAGTATTTT. It is translated as CASSQLSGRLTDTQYF.

The DNA of the CDR3 is TGTGCCACCAGCGGAGTCTCGGGACTAGGAGCTGAGACCCAGTACTTC. It is translated as CATSGVSGLGAETQYF. V and J are TRBV15 and TRBJ2-5; 8 positions agree with TRBD2. The J segment lost 5 bases and the V segment lost 5 bases, leaving 13 bases of the junction unmatched. Germline CDR1 reads LNHNV; CDR2 reads YYDKDF (reference sequence). The CDR3 totals 16 residues.

This clonotype appeared a few times. The V gene is TRBV10-3, the J gene TRBJ2-7; possible D gene TRBD1, 6 bases. The CDR3 contains 14 residues. V lost 4 bases to trimming and J lost 4 bases, with 14 bases between them. Germline V gene lookup returns CDR1 ENHRY and CDR2 SYGVKD. This CDR3 is CAISADRSGYEQYF. The CDR3 DNA reads as TGTGCCATCAGTGCAGACAGGTCGGGTTACGAGCAGTACTTC.

This clonotype was recorded a few times. The chain has TRBV27 and TRBJ2-1; 10 bases match TRBD2. V lost 8 bases and J lost 8; bases outside the gene matches: 6. Per germline, CDR1 MNHEY and CDR2 SMNVEV (reference sequence). The CDR3 is 13 amino acids. The CDR3 is CASRPSGGHEQFF. The CDR3 DNA sequence: TGTGCCAGCCGCCCTAGCGGGGGCCATGAGCAGTTCTTC.

The chain employs TRBV20-1 and TRBJ2-7, with 11 bases aligning to TRBD1. Germline loops: CDR1 DFQATT, CDR2 SNEGSKA (reference sequence). This CDR3 has 15 amino acids. DNA of the CDR3: TGCAGCTTCCCCGGGACAGGGGGTGTAAGCTACGAGCAGTACTTC. This gives the protein CSFPGTGGVSYEQYF.

In its sample, this clonotype was seen once. The chain carries TRBV29-1 and TRBJ1-2, with D unclear. V lost 1 base and J 2 bases, leaving 11 bases between the germline ends. The CDR3 loop spans 14 amino acids. CDR1 SQVTM and CDR2 ANQGSEA come from the germline V gene. The CDR3 spells CSVEVLPGNYGYTF. The CDR3, as DNA: TGCAGCGTTGAAGTACTACCAGGCAACTATGGCTACACCTTC.

The chain carries TRBV18 and TRBJ2-3, with 7 bases that match TRBD1. The CDR3 extends over 15 amino acids. The ends lost 0 bases at V and 4 bases at J; junction bases unmatched: 4. From germline, CDR1 is KGHSH and CDR2 LQKENI. The CDR3, as DNA: TGTGCCAGCTCACCACCGTGGCAGGGGGCAGATACGCAGTATTTT. Translating gives CASSPPWQGADTQYF.

The chain carries TRBV29-1 and TRBJ2-2, with 11 nucleotides matching TRBD2. The germline V gene encodes CDR1 SQVTM and CDR2 ANQGSEA. After removal of 4 bases from V and 2 bases from J, the junction contained 6 bases not matched to a gene. The CDR3 sequence is 16 residues long. The CDR3 reads CSVVASGRPNTGELFF. Here the CDR3 DNA reads TGCAGCGTTGTGGCTAGCGGGAGGCCCAACACCGGGGAGCTGTTTTTT.

The J gene is TRBJ2-3, the V gene TRBV27, with 7 positions matching TRBD1. V dropped 3 bases and J dropped 3; count of bases not matched to a gene: 9. The CDR3 contains 16 residues. CDR1 and CDR2 (germline): MNHEY, SMNVEV (reference sequence). CDR3 in amino acids: CASSFEGRGLTDTQYF. CDR3 coding DNA: TGTGCCAGCAGTTTCGAAGGCAGGGGGTTGACAGATACGCAGTATTTT.

This clonotype was seen a single time. The chain carries TRBV4-1 and TRBJ2-5, with 7 bases identical to TRBD2. Per germline, CDR1 MGHRA and CDR2 YSYEKL. V lost 1 base and J lost 4; bases outside the gene matches: 6. CDR3 length: 15 amino acids. The CDR3 DNA follows: TGCGCCAGCAGCCAAGGAGGACTAGACGGAGAGACCCAGTACTTC. Protein: CASSQGGLDGETQYF.

This sequence joins TRBV4-1 and TRBJ2-7; 9 nucleotides match TRBD1. This CDR3 has 17 amino acids. Germline V gives CDR1 MGHRA, CDR2 YSYEKL. V lost 3 bases, J lost 3 bases, and 12 bases stayed unmatched. The CDR3 DNA sequence: TGCGCCAGCAGCCACCCACCGGGACAGGGCGCCCGCTACGAGCAGTACTTC. This sequence encodes CASSHPPGQGARYEQYF.

This clonotype was observed once. The CDR3 region has the DNA TGTGCCAGCTCATCTACACCGGGACAAAATTACGAGCAGTACTTC. It codes for CASSSTPGQNYEQYF. The V call is TRBV18, the J call TRBJ2-7, with a tentative D call TRBD1 (6 bases). Germline V gene data show CDR1 as KGHSH and CDR2 as LQKENI. This CDR3 has 15 residues. Deletions cut 5 bases from V and 4 bases from J, with 18 bases between. Based on the CDR3 plus reference TRBV18 and TRBJ2-7, the full variable domain is NAGVMQNPRHLVRRRGQEARLRCSPMKGHSHVYWYRQLPEEGLKFMVYLQKENIIDESGMPKERFSAEFPKEGPSILRIQQVVRGDSAAYFCASSSTPGQNYEQYFGPGTRLTVT.

The table lists this clonotype with a few counts. The chain uses TRBV20-1 and TRBJ2-3; TRBD2 is a possible D gene (6 bases). Per the germline V gene, CDR1 is DFQATT and CDR2 is SNEGSKA (reference sequence). The V end lost 6 bases, the J end lost 4 bases, and 11 bases lay between the germline ends. The CDR3 sequence is 12 residues long. The CDR3 DNA is TGCAGTGCGGGGGAGGCCCCAGATACGCAGTATTTT. It codes for CSAGEAPDTQYF.

This clonotype was counted a few times. The chain has TRBV7-2 and TRBJ2-3; a possible D gene is TRBD2 (6 bases). CDR3 length: 16 residues. In germline, CDR1 is SGHTA, CDR2 FQGNSA. The V and J ends lost 5 bases and 2 bases respectively, with 17 bases between them. In DNA form, the CDR3 reads TGTGCCAGCAGCGAAAATATAGGAGGGAACACAGATACGCAGTATTTT. This encodes CASSENIGGNTDTQYF.

This clonotype was seen many times. CDR3 sequence (DNA): TGCGCCAGCAGCTTGGTTTTCCGGGACCGGTCAAATGAGCAGTTCTTC. Its protein product is CASSLVFRDRSNEQFF. The V call is TRBV5-1, the J call TRBJ2-1; D may correspond to TRBD1 or TRBD2 (5 bases each). The germline gives CDR1 SGHRS, CDR2 YFSETQ. V shed 0 bases and J shed 7 bases, with 17 bases lying between them. The CDR3 loop spans 16 amino acids.

This clonotype was observed a handful of times. V is TRBV12-3 or TRBV12-4 and J is TRBJ2-1; 10 bases align to TRBD2. Losses at the gene ends were 6 bases for V and 9 bases for J; bases not matched to a gene: 14. This CDR3 is built from 16 residues. The DNA of the CDR3 is TGTGCCAGCAGGCCTCGACGGAGCGGGAGGGGAGTTGAGCAGTTCTTC. Translating it yields CASRPRRSGRGVEQFF.

The CDR3 spells CASRRSSTDTQYF. CDR3 in DNA: TGTGCCAGCAGACGATCTAGCACAGATACGCAGTATTTT. This sequence joins TRBV27 and TRBJ2-3; D ambiguous. The length of the CDR3 is 13 residues. From germline, CDR1 is MNHEY and CDR2 SMNVEV (reference sequence). V lost 6 bases and J 0 bases, leaving 7 bases between the germline ends.

This clonotype was detected only once. This chain joins TRBV11-2 and TRBJ1-1; possible D gene TRBD1, 6 bases. CDR1 SGHAT and CDR2 FQNNGV come from the germline V gene. V lost 1 base to trimming and J lost 1 base, with 13 bases between them. The CDR3 spans 16 residues. CDR3 DNA: TGTGCCAGCAGCTTAGTCAGGGGACGAGGGAACACTGAAGCTTTCTTT. Protein product: CASSLVRGRGNTEAFF.

This clonotype was picked up many times. The rearrangement joins TRBV7-2 to TRBJ1-1; no clear D gene. In germline, CDR1 is SGHTA, CDR2 FQGNSA. The CDR3 covers 12 residues. Deletions cut 0 bases from V and 8 bases from J, with 7 bases between. The CDR3 coding sequence is TGTGCCAGCAGCTTAGCGGGCGCCGAAGCTTTCTTT. As protein: CASSLAGAEAFF.

The sample holds one count of this clonotype. The gene calls are TRBV10-3 and TRBJ1-4; D remains ambiguous. V was trimmed by 2 bases and J by 0 bases, leaving 4 bases between them. The germline V gene has CDR1 ENHRY and CDR2 SYGVKD. CDR3 length: 14 amino acids. The CDR3 DNA reads as TGTGCCATCAGTGAGGGTTCAACTAATGAAAAACTGTTTTTT. As protein: CAISEGSTNEKLFF.

This clonotype was counted only a few times. The rearrangement uses TRBV2 and TRBJ1-2; D is unresolved. The CDR3 runs 12 residues. Germline lookup yields CDR1 SNHLY and CDR2 FYNNEI. The germline V and J ends were trimmed by 6 bases and 4 bases, with 9 bases remaining between them. CDR3 nucleotides: TGTGCCAGCAGGGGTACGGTCTATGGCTACACCTTC. This gives the protein CASRGTVYGYTF. The full variable domain, in which reference TRBV2 and TRBJ1-2 provide the parts outside the CDR3, is EPEVTQTPSHQVTQMGQEVILRCVPISNHLYFYWYRQILGQKVEFLVSFYNNEISEKSEIFDDQFSVERPDGSNFTLKIRSTKLEDSAMYFCASRGTVYGYTFGSGTRLTVV.

The table lists this clonotype with a few counts. V gene TRBV6-5 combines with J gene TRBJ1-2; no reliable D call. The length of the CDR3 is 13 residues. The germline CDR1 and CDR2 sequences are MNHEY and SVGAGI. V was clipped by 5 bases and J by 0 bases, with 7 bases between them. The CDR3 spells CASSIYSNYGYTF. In DNA form, the CDR3 reads TGTGCCAGCAGTATTTATTCTAACTATGGCTACACCTTC.

The rearrangement joins TRBV20-1 to TRBJ2-7, with a weak D call TRBD1 (6 bases). Germline values: CDR1 DFQATT, CDR2 SNEGSKA (reference sequence). The CDR3 is 13 residues long. The CDR3: CSPKGQTDYEQYF. For the CDR3, the DNA is TGCAGCCCCAAAGGACAGACGGACTACGAGCAGTACTTC.